This T cell receptor (beta chain) was recovered during a study of OX40 agonist ivuxolimab in advanced cancers. Study-level points and caveats: Antigen specificity was not determined for the expanded peripheral T cells. CD4+ and CD8+ blood T cells expanded clonally by week 6 at 0.1 to 3.0 mg/kg.

Profiling relied on immunoSEQ multiplex PCR, and the TCRdb table lists in-frame clones only, not all of them. The repertoire holds around 40,000 clones, with approximately 88% as singletons. The CDR3 length is 15 residues. CDR1 is MDHEN and CDR2 is SYDVKM in the germline V gene. The trim removed 6 bases at V and 0 bases at J, leaving 5 bases unmatched. Turning to this clone: Antigen unknown.

The TCR comes from an adult with an advanced solid tumor such as melanoma, head and neck, liver or kidney cancer. The rearrangement links TRBV28 to TRBJ1-2, with TRBD1 matching over 9 bases. The material was CD4+ or CD8+ T cells sorted from blood, obtained in a trial of the OX40 agonist ivuxolimab. CDR3 residues: CASSSTGGANYGYTF. The CDR3 DNA reads as TGTGCCAGCAGCTCGACAGGGGGAGCTAACTATGGCTACACCTTC.